These 31 T cell receptor beta chains share one sample of origin, sequenced in a study of graft-versus-host responses after intestinal transplantation. Clones were sequenced by immunoSEQ multiplex PCR, and TCRdb holds only the in-frame ones, with some missing. The table shows about 89,000 clones, with 91% occurring only once. The antigens for these receptors are not known. Sequencing used unstimulated CD4+ T cells sorted from spleen or lymph node cells, obtained before intestinal transplant. Receptor source: a human donor who received an intestinal transplant.

This chain uses TRBV6-5 with TRBJ2-7; D might be TRBD1 (5 bases). V lost 2 bases and J lost 2, with 10 bases in between. There are 14 residues in the CDR3. CDR1 MNHEY and CDR2 SVGAGI come from the germline V gene. The CDR3 sequence: CASSYGAGAYEQYF. CDR3 in DNA: TGTGCCAGCAGTTACGGGGCAGGAGCCTACGAGCAGTACTTC.

The chain combines TRBV6-5 with TRBJ2-3; 10 positions match TRBD2. With V trimmed by 8 bases and J by 1 base, 0 bases remained unmatched. The CDR3 runs 13 residues. Germline lookup yields CDR1 MNHEY and CDR2 SVGAGI. Here the CDR3 reads CASGLAGTDTQYF. CDR3 DNA: TGTGCCAGCGGACTAGCGGGCACAGATACGCAGTATTTT.

The V gene is TRBV19, the J gene TRBJ1-6, with 9 bases that match TRBD1. This CDR3 comprises 15 residues. With 4 bases clipped from V and 6 bases from J, the junction kept 4 bases outside the gene matches. CDR1 and CDR2 (germline): LNHDA, SQIVND (reference sequence). Written as DNA, the CDR3 is TGTGCCAGTAGTAGGCCGACAGGGGGTAATTCACCCCTCCACTTT. Its translation: CASSRPTGGNSPLHF. Complete variable domain (other parts from reference TRBV19 and TRBJ1-6): DGGITQSPKYLFRKEGQNVTLSCEQNLNHDAMYWYRQDPGQGLRLIYYSQIVNDFQKGDIAEGYSVSREKKESFPLTVTSAQKNPTAFYLCASSRPTGGNSPLHFGNGTRLTVT.

J is TRBJ2-1 and V is TRBV9, with 9 bases aligning to TRBD1. Germline V gene lookup returns CDR1 SGDLS and CDR2 YYNGEE. Trimming removed 0 bases from V and 6 bases from J; junction bases left unmatched: 4. This CDR3 is 15 amino acids long. The DNA of the CDR3 is TGTGCCAGCAGCGTAGGGACAGGGGTGGGCAATGAGCAGTTCTTC. Translating it yields CASSVGTGVGNEQFF.

This chain joins TRBV27 and TRBJ1-1; no clear D gene. Germline V gives CDR1 MNHEY, CDR2 SMNVEV (reference sequence). The CDR3 is 13 residues long. Trimming took off 3 bases at V and 3 bases at J, with 8 bases between the two ends. The CDR3 spells CASSFGQDTEAFF. The CDR3 nucleotides are TGTGCCAGCAGTTTTGGGCAGGACACTGAAGCTTTCTTT.

The chain's CDR3 is CASSDRGGVGYTF. In DNA form, the CDR3 reads TGCGCCAGCAGTGATCGGGGGGGGGTTGGCTACACCTTC. The chain recombines TRBV4-3 with TRBJ1-2; tentatively, D is TRBD1 (5 bases). The germline V gene has CDR1 LGHNA and CDR2 YSLEER. The CDR3 is made up of 13 amino acids. V lost 6 bases and J 7 bases, leaving 15 bases between the germline ends.

V is TRBV23-1 and J is TRBJ1-1, with 7 bases matching TRBD1. TRBV23-1 has ORF status, its function being uncertain. The CDR3 sequence is 13 residues long. Trimming took 2 bases from V and 5 from J; bases not matched to a gene: 2. For the CDR3, the DNA is TGCGCCAGCAGTCAAACAGGGGAGACTGAAGCTTTCTTT. Its protein is CASSQTGETEAFF.

This clone was counted only a few times. The chain is built from TRBV6-1 and TRBJ2-7; possibly TRBD1 for D (5 bases). Deletions cut 6 bases from V and 0 bases from J, with 12 bases between. There are 14 residues in the CDR3. CDR1 and CDR2 from the germline V gene are MNHNS and SASEGT. As DNA, the CDR3 is TGTGCCAGCAGCTTGACAGCGTACTCCTACGAGCAGTACTTC. Translating gives CASSLTAYSYEQYF.

The J gene is TRBJ1-2, the V gene TRBV7-8; D unclear. The CDR3 loop spans 13 amino acids. Germline CDR1 is SGHVS and CDR2 is FQNEAQ. V shed 4 bases and J shed 2 bases, with 8 bases lying between them. The CDR3 sequence: CASSSSVNYGYTF. As DNA, the CDR3 is TGTGCCAGCAGCTCCTCAGTGAACTATGGCTACACCTTC.

This clone has only one observation. The chain employs TRBV19 and TRBJ2-3; possibly TRBD2 for D (5 bases). Germline V gene sequence: CDR1 LNHDA, CDR2 SQIVND (reference sequence). This CDR3 comprises 13 residues. The V end was cut by 11 bases, the J end by 3 bases, with 15 bases between. CDR3 sequence: CASQLDPTDTQYF. The CDR3 nucleotides are TGTGCCTCCCAACTAGACCCTACAGATACGCAGTATTTT.

The chain combines TRBV7-6 with TRBJ2-7, with 8 nucleotides matching TRBD1. The CDR3 sequence is 15 residues long. The germline CDR1 and CDR2 sequences are SGHVS and FNYEAQ. V shed 2 bases and J 0 bases; nucleotides not matched to a gene: 3. This CDR3 is CASSLRQGPSYEQYF. DNA for the CDR3: TGTGCCAGCAGCTTACGACAGGGGCCCTCCTACGAGCAGTACTTC.

The chain recombines TRBV14 with TRBJ1-2, with a possible D match to TRBD1 (6 bases). CDR1 is SGHDN and CDR2 is FVKESK in the germline V gene. The CDR3 covers 13 residues. With 4 bases removed from V and 2 bases from J, the gap between germline ends came to 8 bases. In DNA, the CDR3 is TGTGCCAGCAGCCCCGGACAGAACTATGGCTACACCTTC. It codes for CASSPGQNYGYTF.

V usage is TRBV4-1 and J usage is TRBJ2-7; perhaps TRBD2 as D (6 bases). Looked up from germline, CDR1 is MGHRA and CDR2 is YSYEKL. This CDR3 has 15 residues. V lost 2 bases, J lost 7 bases, and 18 bases lay in between. The CDR3 region has the DNA TGCGCCAGCAGCCAATGGACGGAGGGGTGGGGAGAGCAGTACTTC. This encodes CASSQWTEGWGEQYF.

Only one count was recorded for this clone. The chain joins TRBV10-3 to TRBJ2-2, with D perhaps matching TRBD2 (6 bases). There are 15 residues in the CDR3. The V end was cut by 7 bases, the J end by 3 bases, with 15 bases between. CDR1 and CDR2 (germline): ENHRY, SYGVKD. CDR3 DNA sequence: TGTGCCATCAACCTCGGGGGTGGAGACACCGGGGAGCTGTTTTTT. Translating it yields CAINLGGGDTGELFF.

The sample holds a few counts of this clone. V and J are TRBV9 and TRBJ2-1, with TRBD1 as a possible D gene (6 bases). Germline CDR1 reads SGDLS; CDR2 reads YYNGEE. Trimming cost V 3 bases and J 7 bases, with 14 bases left between them. This CDR3 is 14 amino acids long. Here the CDR3 DNA reads TGTGCCAGCAGCGCAGCCGGGACATGGAATGAGCAGTTCTTC. This encodes CASSAAGTWNEQFF.

This rearrangement joins TRBV29-1 to TRBJ1-1; the D gene is possibly TRBD1 (6 bases). In germline, CDR1 is SQVTM, CDR2 ANQGSEA. The CDR3 extends over 13 amino acids. Trimming took off 7 bases at V and 0 bases at J, with 12 bases between the two ends. The CDR3 DNA is TGCAGCGGTACCGGGACAATGAACACTGAAGCTTTCTTT. Protein sequence: CSGTGTMNTEAFF.

This clone is a singleton in its sample. The chain carries TRBV4-3 and TRBJ2-2; D might be TRBD1 (7 bases). V lost 6 bases, J lost 1 base, and 18 bases lay in between. Per the germline V gene, CDR1 is LGHNA and CDR2 is YSLEER. There are 17 residues in the CDR3. DNA for the CDR3: TGCGCCAGCAGAAGAACAGGGGCTAGCGAGAACACCGGGGAGCTGTTTTTT. Translating it yields CASRRTGASENTGELFF.

This chain joins TRBV27 and TRBJ2-7, with D tentatively TRBD1 (6 bases). V lost 6 bases and J 0 bases, leaving 12 bases between the germline ends. The germline V gene has CDR1 MNHEY and CDR2 SMNVEV (reference sequence). The CDR3 has 14 residues. This chain's CDR3 is CASRTHRDSYEQYF. The CDR3 nucleotides read TGTGCCAGCAGAACCCACAGGGACTCCTACGAGCAGTACTTC.

The rearrangement links TRBV6-1 to TRBJ2-3, with a weak D call TRBD1 (6 bases). V was cut by 3 bases and J by 2 bases, with 12 bases left in between. CDR1 is MNHNS, CDR2 SASEGT, per germline. CDR3 size: 15 residues. The CDR3 sequence is CASSDNRAATDTQYF. CDR3 nucleotides: TGTGCCAGCAGTGATAACAGGGCGGCCACAGATACGCAGTATTTT.

The chain joins TRBV19 to TRBJ1-1; D is unclear. The V end lost 6 bases, the J end lost 0 bases, and 8 bases lay between the germline ends. This CDR3 is built from 13 residues. Germline CDR1 reads LNHDA; CDR2 reads SQIVND (reference sequence). In DNA, the CDR3 is TGTGCCAGTAGCACAAGTCTGAACACTGAAGCTTTCTTT. Amino acids: CASSTSLNTEAFF.

This chain connects TRBV19 to TRBJ1-1; TRBD1 aligns across 9 bases. CDR3 length equals 17 residues. CDR1 and CDR2 from the germline V gene are LNHDA and SQIVND (reference sequence). J lost 1 base, V lost 5 bases, and 11 bases had no gene match. As DNA, the CDR3 is TGTGCCAGTAGTGTGACCGGGACAGGGTGGGGGAACACTGAAGCTTTCTTT. Its protein is CASSVTGTGWGNTEAFF. Drawing the rest from reference TRBV19 and TRBJ1-1, the complete variable domain is DGGITQSPKYLFRKEGQNVTLSCEQNLNHDAMYWYRQDPGQGLRLIYYSQIVNDFQKGDIAEGYSVSREKKESFPLTVTSAQKNPTAFYLCASSVTGTGWGNTEAFFGQGTRLTVV.

The V gene is TRBV7-2, the J gene TRBJ1-2; 7 bases map to TRBD1. Germline CDR1 reads SGHTA; CDR2 reads FQGNSA. Losses at the gene ends were 6 bases for V and 10 bases for J; bases not matched to a gene: 17. The CDR3 consists of 15 residues. CDR3 loop: CASSFTGTESSDYTF. The CDR3 nucleotides are TGTGCCAGCAGTTTTACCGGGACAGAGTCATCCGACTACACCTTC.

The V and J genes are TRBV11-3 and TRBJ2-7; D is ambiguous. Between the trimmed V and J ends, which lost 1 base and 0 bases, there was a span of 7 bases. The CDR3 totals 14 residues. Germline V gene sequence: CDR1 SGHNT, CDR2 YENEEA. DNA for the CDR3: TGTGCCAGCAGCTTAGTCGCCAGCTCCTACGAGCAGTACTTC. This translates into CASSLVASSYEQYF.

In nucleotides, the CDR3 is TGTGCCAGCAGCGTAGCCCGGGGAAATGAGCAGTTCTTC. Translating gives CASSVARGNEQFF. J is TRBJ2-1 and V is TRBV9, with a tentative D call TRBD2 (5 bases). The CDR3 sequence is 13 residues long. CDR1 is SGDLS, CDR2 YYNGEE, per germline. V lost 0 bases and J lost 7, with 8 bases in between.

CDR3 bases: TGTGCCAGCGGCCGGCGGGGGCGCTTCAATGAGCAGTTCTTC. Its translation is CASGRRGRFNEQFF. The J gene is TRBJ2-1, the V gene TRBV6-1, with a weak D call TRBD2 (7 bases). The CDR3 extends over 14 amino acids. Trimming took 8 bases from V and 6 from J, leaving 17 bases between them. CDR1 is MNHNS, CDR2 SASEGT, per germline.

The chain links TRBV6-1 to TRBJ2-7; the D gene is possibly TRBD1 (5 bases). Trimming took off 0 bases at V and 4 bases at J, with 22 bases between the two ends. This CDR3 spans 18 amino acids. Per the germline V gene, CDR1 is MNHNS and CDR2 is SASEGT. The CDR3 sequence: CASSEASLGFSDTYEQYF. CDR3 coding DNA: TGTGCCAGCAGTGAAGCCTCCCTCGGGTTTTCGGACACTTACGAGCAGTACTTC.

The chain uses TRBV6-6 and TRBJ2-3, with D possibly matching TRBD1 (5 bases). V lost 2 bases, J lost 2 bases, and 11 bases lay in between. This CDR3 is built from 15 residues. CDR1 is MNHNY and CDR2 is SVGAGI in the germline V gene (reference sequence). CDR3 amino acids: CASSYGASNTDTQYF. CDR3 in DNA: TGTGCCAGCAGTTACGGGGCGAGTAACACAGATACGCAGTATTTT.

This rearrangement joins TRBV11-2 to TRBJ2-7, with D unclear. CDR1 SGHAT and CDR2 FQNNGV come from the germline V gene. The CDR3 runs 17 residues. The ends were cut back, 5 bases at V and 0 bases at J, with 20 bases in the middle. The CDR3 DNA reads TGTGCCAGCAGCCAACCGAATACGACAAGGAACTCCTACGAGCAGTACTTC. Protein sequence: CASSQPNTTRNSYEQYF.

The chain carries TRBV29-1 and TRBJ1-4, with TRBD1 matching over 8 bases. Looked up from germline, CDR1 is SQVTM and CDR2 is ANQGSEA. This CDR3 is built from 13 residues. V lost 7 bases, J lost 3 bases, and 4 bases stayed unmatched. The DNA for the CDR3 is TGCAGCGGTCAGGGGGCAGCTAATGAAAAACTGTTTTTT. Protein sequence: CSGQGAANEKLFF.

This chain joins TRBV6-5 and TRBJ1-3; D possibly corresponds to TRBD1 (6 bases). This CDR3 is 15 amino acids long. Per the germline V gene, CDR1 is MNHEY and CDR2 is SVGAGI. V was pared by 5 bases and J by 1 base, with 12 bases between. CDR3 coding DNA: TGTGCCAGCAGTAGGGAAACAGGGTCTGGAAACACCATATATTTT. It is translated as CASSRETGSGNTIYF.

The chain uses TRBV7-8 and TRBJ1-2, with a possible D match to TRBD1 (6 bases). The CDR3 has 14 residues. The V gene lost 1 base and the J gene lost 4 bases, with 10 bases spanning the gap. Germline-derived CDR1 and CDR2 are SGHVS and FQNEAQ. The CDR3 is CASSLGVRGYGYTF. CDR3 in DNA: TGTGCCAGCAGCTTAGGGGTCAGGGGCTATGGCTACACCTTC.